This TCR beta chain was sequenced during a study of T-cell reconstitution after alpha-beta-depleted transplantation in children. Trimming left V 1 base short and J 1 base short, with 13 bases between. CDR1 and CDR2 from the germline V gene are SGHRS and YFSETQ. This CDR3 has 16 amino acids. Preparation of the TCRbeta library was carried out with unique molecular identifiers. TCRdb redid the calling of the PCR reads with MiXCR, one entry per CDR3 protein. The table has 400,000 to 500,000 distinct CDR3 sequences, 11% seen once. Specimen: PBMCs from the stem cell graft donor, collected from the stem cell graft. The source is a human donor who donated a stem cell graft to a child with acute myeloid leukemia. V is TRBV5-1 and J is TRBJ2-3; D possibly uses TRBD1 or TRBD2 (5 bases each). CDR3 region: CASSLSRGTGTDTQYF. The CDR3 DNA is TGCGCCAGCAGCTTGTCGAGGGGAACGGGCACAGATACGCAGTATTTT.